Below, 32 T cell receptor beta chains from the same sample are listed, as sequenced in a study of cytomegalovirus exposure and HLA in healthy donors. Primers: 60 Vbeta forward and 13 Jbeta reverse. The repertoire was sequenced with immunoSEQ multiplex PCR; TCRdb's copy has only in-frame clones and lacks some. The sample holds around 150,000 clones, around 80% seen once. The sample comprised PBMCs. The receptors here all came from a woman aged 40 to 50 in good health and CMV-seronegative.

This clone appeared a few times. The chain has TRBV4-1 and TRBJ2-1; 11 nucleotides match TRBD2. This CDR3 contains 16 residues. The junction had 13 bases not matched to a gene; V was cut back by 0 bases and J by 15 bases. Germline CDR1 and CDR2: MGHRA and YSYEKL. DNA for the CDR3: TGCGCCAGCAGCCAAGAGGGGCTAGCGGGAGGTCCCACTTGGTTCTTC. Its translation: CASSQEGLAGGPTWFF.

This chain links TRBV5-1 with TRBJ1-3; no clear D. The germline V gene encodes CDR1 SGHRS and CDR2 YFSETQ. The length of the CDR3 is 14 residues. V shed 2 bases and J shed 3 bases, with 9 bases lying between them. DNA of the CDR3: TGCGCCAGCAGCTTATACGGAGTTGGAAACACCATATATTTT. Translating it yields CASSLYGVGNTIYF.

The rearrangement uses TRBV5-8 and TRBJ1-2; possibly TRBD1 for D (5 bases). This CDR3 is built from 13 residues. Trimming stripped 10 bases from V and 2 bases from J, with 15 bases between. From germline, CDR1 is SGHTS and CDR2 YDEGEE. The CDR3 sequence: CAGPTDLNYGYTF. The CDR3 DNA sequence: TGTGCCGGACCGACAGATTTAAACTATGGCTACACCTTC.

J is TRBJ2-3 and V is TRBV11-3; maybe TRBD1 (5 bases). Germline values: CDR1 SGHNT, CDR2 YENEEA. The CDR3 covers 14 residues. V was clipped by 5 bases and J by 2 bases, with 11 bases between them. The CDR3 reads CASSKGPYTDTQYF. Here the CDR3 DNA reads TGTGCCAGCAGCAAGGGGCCCTACACAGATACGCAGTATTTT.

This chain links TRBV6-5 with TRBJ1-4; D call uncertain. Germline assignment: CDR1 MNHEY and CDR2 SVGAGI. V was cut by 0 bases and J by 6 bases, with 14 bases left in between. The CDR3 covers 16 residues. For the CDR3, the DNA is TGTGCCAGCAGTTACTCGACTAGAGGCGGGGATGAAAAACTGTTTTTT. Translation gives CASSYSTRGGDEKLFF.

This clone was detected only a few times. The rearrangement uses TRBV4-3 and TRBJ1-1; TRBD1 matches at 8 bases. This CDR3 is built from 15 residues. CDR1 and CDR2 from the germline V gene are LGHNA and YSLEER. V gave up 4 bases and J gave up 4 bases; unmatched junction bases: 8. The CDR3 region has the DNA TGCGCCAGCAGCCGAGGACAGGGTTTCGTCACTGAAGCTTTCTTT. It yields the protein CASSRGQGFVTEAFF.

The chain employs TRBV5-1 and TRBJ2-2, with TRBD2 matching over 9 bases. Unmatched junction bases numbered 8, after V lost 0 bases and J lost 5 bases. This CDR3 has 17 amino acids. Germline V gives CDR1 SGHRS, CDR2 YFSETQ. CDR3 nucleotides: TGCGCCAGCAGCTTGGTGGTCCTAGCGGGGTTAACCGGGGAGCTGTTTTTT. It is translated as CASSLVVLAGLTGELFF. Combining the CDR3 with reference TRBV5-1 and TRBJ2-2 gives the whole variable domain KAGVTQTPRYLIKTRGQQVTLSCSPISGHRSVSWYQQTPGQGLQFLFEYFSETQRNKGNFPGRFSGRQFSNSRSEMNVSTLELGDSALYLCASSLVVLAGLTGELFFGEGSRLTVL.

The CDR3 region is CASSQDWARELFF. The CDR3 DNA reads as TGTGCCAGCAGCCAAGATTGGGCAAGGGAGCTGTTTTTT. This rearrangement joins TRBV14 to TRBJ2-2; no clear D. The CDR3 is 13 amino acids. Germline CDR1 and CDR2: SGHDN and FVKESK. V was cut by 0 bases and J by 9 bases, with 8 bases left in between.

The CDR3 reads CASSSGLAGQGQYF. CDR3 sequence (DNA): TGTGCCAGCAGTTCGGGACTAGCGGGGCAGGGGCAGTATTTT. This rearrangement joins TRBV28 to TRBJ2-3; TRBD2 agrees at 13 bases. The CDR3 runs 14 residues. CDR1 MDHEN and CDR2 SYDVKM come from the germline V gene. J lost 11 bases, V lost 4 bases, and 6 bases had no gene match.

The chain carries TRBV6-5 and TRBJ2-7, with TRBD1 matching over 9 bases. The V gene end was trimmed by 8 bases and the J gene end by 2 bases; junction bases not matched to a gene: 7. CDR3 size: 14 residues. The germline gives CDR1 MNHEY, CDR2 SVGAGI. CDR3 in amino acids: CASRPGTGTYEQYF. CDR3 bases: TGTGCCAGCCGACCCGGGACAGGGACCTACGAGCAGTACTTC.

The chain employs TRBV7-9 and TRBJ1-1, with unresolved D. CDR1 and CDR2 from the germline V gene are SEHNR and FQNEAQ (reference sequence). Trimming left V 1 base short and J 6 bases short, with 6 bases between. This CDR3 spans 12 amino acids. The CDR3 is CASSLDQAEAFF. CDR3 nucleotide sequence: TGTGCCAGCAGCTTAGATCAGGCTGAAGCTTTCTTT.

The V call is TRBV19, the J call TRBJ2-2; no clear D gene. V lost 3 bases to trimming and J lost 6 bases, with 8 bases between them. The CDR3 covers 13 residues. The germline gives CDR1 LNHDA, CDR2 SQIVND (reference sequence). The CDR3 here is CASSMEWAGELFF. The CDR3 coding sequence is TGTGCCAGTAGTATGGAGTGGGCCGGGGAGCTGTTTTTT.

This clone was observed a few times. This sequence joins TRBV28 and TRBJ1-5; D unclear. Trimming removed 8 bases from V and 1 base from J, with 12 bases in between. CDR1 is MDHEN, CDR2 SYDVKM, per germline. This CDR3 is 14 amino acids long. CDR3 in amino acids: CASCEDRSNQPQHF. In nucleotides, the CDR3 is TGTGCCAGCTGCGAAGATCGGAGCAATCAGCCCCAGCATTTT.

The chain has TRBV28 and TRBJ2-7; D is undetermined. The CDR3 sequence is 10 residues long. Germline V gene lookup returns CDR1 MDHEN and CDR2 SYDVKM. V was pared by 8 bases and J by 3 bases, with 5 bases between. In DNA, the CDR3 is TGTGCCAGCGGGCTCTACGAGCAGTACTTC. Its translation: CASGLYEQYF. Variable domain in full (rest from reference TRBV28 and TRBJ2-7): DVKVTQSSRYLVKRTGEKVFLECVQDMDHENMFWYRQDPGLGLRLIYFSYDVKMKEKGDIPEGYSVSREKKERFSLILESASTNQTSMYLCASGLYEQYFGPGTRLTVT.

This chain joins TRBV7-3 and TRBJ2-1, with D unresolved. Germline loops: CDR1 SGHTA, CDR2 FQGTGA. V dropped 2 bases and J dropped 2 bases, with 7 bases sitting between them. CDR3 length equals 14 residues. The CDR3 DNA reads as TGTGCCAGCAGCTTAGAGTTCGCCTACAATGAGCAGTTCTTC. It specifies CASSLEFAYNEQFF.

The chain recombines TRBV5-6 with TRBJ1-6; tentatively, D is TRBD1 (6 bases). Germline lookup yields CDR1 SGHDT and CDR2 YYEEEE. Trimming pared 3 bases from V and 7 bases from J, leaving 11 bases between. The CDR3 is made up of 14 amino acids. CDR3 nucleotide sequence: TGTGCCAGCAGCTGGTACAGGGAGAATTCACCCCTCCACTTT. It encodes CASSWYRENSPLHF. Full variable domain (missing parts from reference TRBV5-6 and TRBJ1-6): DAGVTQSPTHLIKTRGQQVTLRCSPKSGHDTVSWYQQALGQGPQFIFQYYEEEERQRGNFPDRFSGHQFPNYSSELNVNALLLGDSALYLCASSWYRENSPLHFGNGTRLTVT.

The rearrangement uses TRBV14 and TRBJ2-3; 10 bases map to TRBD2. J was trimmed by 0 bases and V by 1 base; bases with no gene match: 10. The length of the CDR3 is 19 residues. CDR1 SGHDN and CDR2 FVKESK come from the germline V gene. The CDR3: CASSQGPQWTSGSTDTQYF. Here the CDR3 DNA reads TGTGCCAGCAGCCAAGGTCCCCAATGGACTAGCGGTAGCACAGATACGCAGTATTTT.

The chain employs TRBV9 and TRBJ1-2; D not resolved. Deletions cut 1 base from V and 1 base from J, with 5 bases between. This CDR3 comprises 13 residues. Per germline, CDR1 SGDLS and CDR2 YYNGEE. The CDR3 sequence: CASSVQNNYGYTF. As DNA, the CDR3 is TGTGCCAGCAGCGTACAAAATAACTATGGCTACACCTTC.

The V gene is TRBV28, the J gene TRBJ2-1; D ambiguous. The germline V gene has CDR1 MDHEN and CDR2 SYDVKM. V was trimmed by 5 bases and J by 7 bases, leaving 18 bases between them. The CDR3 is made up of 15 amino acids. In nucleotides, the CDR3 is TGTGCCAGCAGTCCACCCTTGGCTAGTCCAAATGAGCAGTTCTTC. It codes for CASSPPLASPNEQFF.

This sequence joins TRBV2 and TRBJ2-3; the match to TRBD2 covers 13 bases. This CDR3 contains 17 residues. Germline values: CDR1 SNHLY, CDR2 FYNNEI. The V and J ends lost 3 bases and 8 bases, in that order; junction bases with no gene match: 11. In nucleotides, the CDR3 is TGTGCCAGCAGTGAGAGACCGGGACTAGCGGGGTACAGTACGCAGTATTTT. Its protein is CASSERPGLAGYSTQYF.

V gene TRBV9 combines with J gene TRBJ2-2; possible D gene TRBD1, 6 bases. CDR1 is SGDLS and CDR2 is YYNGEE in the germline V gene. Trimming pared 3 bases from V and 5 bases from J, leaving 11 bases between. This CDR3 spans 14 amino acids. The CDR3 sequence: CASSALQGTGELFF. The CDR3 DNA reads as TGTGCCAGCAGCGCCCTTCAGGGGACCGGGGAGCTGTTTTTT.

V and J are TRBV14 and TRBJ1-3; D remains ambiguous. This CDR3 region has 17 residues. Trimming pared 4 bases from V and 4 bases from J, leaving 20 bases between. Germline V gives CDR1 SGHDN, CDR2 FVKESK. The CDR3: CASSPQTPEASGNTIYF. The CDR3 DNA sequence: TGTGCCAGCAGCCCTCAGACCCCGGAGGCTTCAGGAAACACCATATATTTT. The full variable domain, with the rest looked up from reference TRBV14 and TRBJ1-3, is EAGVTQFPSHSVIEKGQTVTLRCDPISGHDNLYWYRRVMGKEIKFLLHFVKESKQDESGMPNNRFLAERTGGTYSTLKVQPAELEDSGVYFCASSPQTPEASGNTIYFGEGSWLTVV.

This chain links TRBV11-3 with TRBJ2-4; TRBD2 might be the D (6 bases). CDR3 length equals 18 residues. Germline lookup yields CDR1 SGHNT and CDR2 YENEEA. With 6 bases removed from V and 1 base from J, the gap between germline ends came to 22 bases. The CDR3 nucleotides read TGTGCCAGCAGAGAGGAGGGTTTCCGTCCAGGGGCCAAAAACATTCAGTACTTC. Residues: CASREEGFRPGAKNIQYF.

The rearrangement joins TRBV10-3 to TRBJ1-3; TRBD1 matches 9 bases. CDR3 size: 15 residues. From germline, CDR1 is ENHRY and CDR2 SYGVKD. V was pared by 6 bases and J by 8 bases, with 11 bases of the junction left unmatched. CDR3 in amino acids: CAIRPIQGAGDTIYF. For the CDR3, the DNA is TGTGCCATCAGACCGATACAGGGGGCCGGGGACACCATATATTTT.

This clone was seen once. The chain recombines TRBV5-6 with TRBJ1-2, with TRBD1 matching 7 bases. CDR1 SGHDT and CDR2 YYEEEE come from the germline V gene. J lost 7 bases, V lost 6 bases, and 12 bases had no gene match. The CDR3 consists of 14 residues. CDR3 nucleotide sequence: TGTGCCAGCACCTTAGGGACAGTCGTCTCTGGCTACACCTTC. Its protein is CASTLGTVVSGYTF.

This chain connects TRBV19 to TRBJ1-5; D not certain. Germline V gene sequence: CDR1 LNHDA, CDR2 SQIVND (reference sequence). The ends were cut back, 6 bases at V and 2 bases at J, with 11 bases in the middle. The CDR3 has 14 amino acids. DNA for the CDR3: TGTGCCAGTAGCTTTATCGGGGGCAATCAGCCCCAGCATTTT. The encoded protein is CASSFIGGNQPQHF. Looking up the rest from reference TRBV19 and TRBJ1-5 gives the full variable domain: DGGITQSPKYLFRKEGQNVTLSCEQNLNHDAMYWYRQDPGQGLRLIYYSQIVNDFQKGDIAEGYSVSREKKESFPLTVTSAQKNPTAFYLCASSFIGGNQPQHFGDGTRLSIL.

The chain carries TRBV12-5 and TRBJ2-3; 12 nucleotides agree with TRBD2. Germline V gene data show CDR1 as LGHNT and CDR2 as FRNRAP. The CDR3 totals 16 residues. Unmatched junction bases numbered 3, after V lost 4 bases and J lost 1 base. CDR3 in DNA: TGTGCTAGTGGTTCGCCTAGCGGGAGGGGCACAGATACGCAGTATTTT. This translates into CASGSPSGRGTDTQYF.

This chain links TRBV5-4 with TRBJ1-2, with D possibly being TRBD1 (6 bases). V was trimmed by 0 bases and J by 4 bases, leaving 10 bases between them. The CDR3 loop spans 14 amino acids. Germline V gene data show CDR1 as SGHNT and CDR2 as YYREEE (reference sequence). Here the CDR3 DNA reads TGTGCCAGCAGCTTGGTAGGGACAAGCTATGGCTACACCTTC. It encodes CASSLVGTSYGYTF.

There are a few counts of this clone. This chain joins TRBV15 and TRBJ2-7; a possible D gene is TRBD2 (5 bases). Germline CDR1 reads LNHNV; CDR2 reads YYDKDF (reference sequence). Trimming left V 4 bases short and J 2 bases short, with 12 bases between. CDR3 size: 14 residues. The CDR3 nucleotides read TGTGCCACCAGCAAAGGAGGAACAGCCTACGAGCAGTACTTC. This gives the protein CATSKGGTAYEQYF.

The chain employs TRBV6-1 and TRBJ2-3; D unclear. Germline-derived CDR1 and CDR2 are MNHNS and SASEGT. The CDR3 has 16 residues. Trimming removed 3 bases from V and 0 bases from J, with 13 bases in between. In DNA form, the CDR3 reads TGTGCCAGCAGTGATTTTAGAATATCTAGCACAGATACGCAGTATTTT. Protein sequence: CASSDFRISSTDTQYF.

This clone was seen more than once but under ten times. The chain carries TRBV5-6 and TRBJ2-5; D is possibly TRBD1 (5 bases). V shed 0 bases and J shed 4 bases, with 10 bases lying between them. CDR1 and CDR2 from the germline V gene are SGHDT and YYEEEE. CDR3 size: 14 residues. CDR3 sequence reads: CASSLVAGLETQYF. CDR3 in DNA: TGTGCCAGCAGCTTGGTTGCAGGGTTAGAGACCCAGTACTTC.

This clone was recorded a few times. The chain recombines TRBV28 with TRBJ1-5, with D perhaps TRBD1 (6 bases). Looked up from germline, CDR1 is MDHEN and CDR2 is SYDVKM. Trimming took off 6 bases at V and 3 bases at J, with 12 bases between the two ends. The CDR3 extends over 14 amino acids. In DNA, the CDR3 is TGTGCCAGCAGGTCCGGACAGCCCAATCAGCCCCAGCATTTT. Translated, it gives CASRSGQPNQPQHF.